A single sample is the source of the 21 T cell receptor beta chains below, sequenced in a study of breast tumors, draining lymph nodes, adjacent tissues. Axillary draining lymph nodes of breast cancer patients supplied the node samples. TCRdb re-called the multiplex PCR reads through MiXCR, storing one row per CDR3 protein. The data show about 94,000 distinct CDR3 sequences, with around 30% seen just once and over 6.5% held by the top ten. The sequenced sample was axillary lymph node tissue. These TCRs come from a female donor with breast cancer. Some clones in this sample may be carry-over from other donors' samples.

This clonotype was seen ten or more times. V usage is TRBV6-2 or TRBV6-3 and J usage is TRBJ1-2; D not certain. V lost 2 bases and J lost 13, with 11 bases in between. CDR1 and CDR2 (germline): MNHEY, SVGEGT. This CDR3 is built from 11 residues. This CDR3 reads CASSYGQGATF. Written as DNA, the CDR3 is TGTGCCAGCAGTTACGGCCAAGGTGCCACCTTC.

This clonotype has a count of ten or more. This chain links TRBV7-2 with TRBJ2-5; D may correspond to TRBD1 or TRBD2 (6 bases each). This CDR3 has 17 amino acids. The V gene's germline CDR1 is SGHTA and CDR2 FQGNSA. The ends were cut back, 1 base at V and 5 bases at J, with 20 bases in the middle. The CDR3 nucleotides are TGTGCCAGCAGCTTAGTTACAAGCGCCTTAGGGGGGGAGACCCAGTACTTC. Translation gives CASSLVTSALGGETQYF.

The chain couples TRBV2 to TRBJ2-5, with D hard to call. Germline CDR1 SNHLY, CDR2 FYNNEI. There are 13 residues in the CDR3. Trimming removed 9 bases at V and 2 bases at J, with 13 bases between. CDR3 loop: CASNHQDQETQYF. The CDR3 nucleotides read TGTGCCAGTAATCATCAGGATCAAGAGACCCAGTACTTC.

This clonotype was detected ten times or more. CDR3 sequence (DNA): TGCAGTGCTAGTCCGGGCGGCAGCGGGGAGCTGTTTTTT. This gives the protein CSASPGGSGELFF. The chain carries TRBV20-1 and TRBJ2-2; unclear D gene. The length of the CDR3 is 13 residues. Deletions cut 3 bases from V and 7 bases from J, with 12 bases between. Germline values: CDR1 DFQATT, CDR2 SNEGSKA (reference sequence).

Note on this clonotype: A much larger clone sits a single nucleotide away, making a read error possible. This rearrangement joins TRBV3-1 to TRBJ2-1; 8 bases agree with TRBD2. The CDR3 length is 15 residues. V lost 5 bases to trimming and J lost 2 bases; unmatched junction nucleotides: 5. Germline V lookup: CDR1 LGHDT, CDR2 YNNKEL (reference sequence). DNA of the CDR3: TGTGCCAGCAGCTTTAGCGGGACCCCCTACAATGAGCAGTTCTTC. Encoded protein: CASSFSGTPYNEQFF.

In its sample, this clonotype was seen many times. V usage is TRBV6-5 and J usage is TRBJ2-7, with 11 bases identical to TRBD2. The germline V gene has CDR1 MNHEY and CDR2 SVGAGI. This CDR3 has 19 residues. J lost 2 bases, V lost 2 bases, and 14 bases had no gene match. As DNA, the CDR3 is TGTGCCAGCAGTTACCGCCCCCCCTCTAGCGGGAGGACCCCCTACGAGCAGTACTTC. This codes for CASSYRPPSSGRTPYEQYF.

This clonotype was seen repeatedly, ten times or more. This chain uses TRBV29-1 with TRBJ2-1; D gene ambiguous. Germline CDR1 reads SQVTM; CDR2 reads ANQGSEA. The CDR3 contains 18 residues. Deletions cut 7 bases from V and 0 bases from J, with 25 bases between. The CDR3 coding sequence is TGCAGCGCAGGAAAGCGCAGCCGGACCCGGAACTCCTACAATGAGCAGTTCTTC. This sequence encodes CSAGKRSRTRNSYNEQFF.

This clonotype has only one observation. This CDR3 reads CASVGAGSSYEQYF. CDR3 nucleotide sequence: TGTGCCAGCGTTGGCGCGGGGAGCTCCTACGAGCAGTACTTC. J is TRBJ2-7 and V is TRBV19, with a tentative D call TRBD2 (6 bases). Germline values: CDR1 LNHDA, CDR2 SQIVND (reference sequence). Deletions cut 9 bases from V and 0 bases from J, with 15 bases between. The CDR3 runs 14 residues.

This chain links TRBV7-2 with TRBJ1-3; the D is unclear. V lost 1 base, J lost 2 bases, and 6 bases lay in between. The CDR3 has 14 amino acids. Germline V lookup: CDR1 SGHTA, CDR2 FQGNSA. CDR3 region: CASSLGAPGNTIYF. The CDR3 coding sequence is TGTGCCAGCAGCTTAGGAGCCCCTGGAAACACCATATATTTT.

This clonotype was detected ten times or more. The chain is built from TRBV11-2 and TRBJ2-4, with D maybe TRBD1 (6 bases). In germline, CDR1 is SGHAT, CDR2 FQNNGV. Trimming took off 1 base at V and 15 bases at J, with 16 bases between the two ends. The CDR3 runs 13 residues. The DNA of the CDR3 is TGTGCCAGCAGCTTAGCGCAGGGGTTGTTTCTGTACTTC. Protein: CASSLAQGLFLYF.

There are many counts of this clonotype. This rearrangement joins TRBV5-8 to TRBJ2-7; D is ambiguous. Germline lookup yields CDR1 SGHTS and CDR2 YDEGEE. Trimming pared 4 bases from V and 0 bases from J, leaving 11 bases between. This CDR3 comprises 14 residues. Written as DNA, the CDR3 is TGTGCCAGCAGCAGCGACTTTGGCTCCTACGAGCAGTACTTC. This encodes CASSSDFGSYEQYF.

This clonotype was recorded at least ten times. V gene TRBV28 combines with J gene TRBJ2-7; 8 bases map to TRBD1. The germline CDR1 and CDR2 sequences are MDHEN and SYDVKM. This CDR3 has 13 residues. With V trimmed by 10 bases and J by 1 base, 6 bases remained unmatched. CDR3 residues: CATWTGRSYEQYF. The DNA of the CDR3 is TGTGCCACCTGGACAGGGAGATCCTACGAGCAGTACTTC.

CDR3 sequence: CASRASGGAGHEQFF. The DNA of the CDR3 is TGTGCCAGCAGGGCCAGCGGGGGGGCCGGGCATGAGCAGTTCTTC. V is TRBV12-3 or TRBV12-4 and J is TRBJ2-1; TRBD2 matches at 10 bases. The CDR3 is 15 residues long. After removal of 6 bases from V and 8 bases from J, the junction contained 10 bases not matched to a gene.

This clonotype was observed many times. The V call is TRBV29-1, the J call TRBJ2-1, with D hard to call. CDR1 and CDR2 (germline): SQVTM, ANQGSEA. The CDR3 runs 12 residues. Trimming stripped 4 bases from V and 4 bases from J, with 8 bases between. The CDR3 here is CSVAWVYNEQFF. CDR3 nucleotide sequence: TGCAGCGTTGCGTGGGTTTACAATGAGCAGTTCTTC.

This chain joins TRBV5-1 and TRBJ2-3, with 8 positions matching TRBD1. The V gene end was trimmed by 0 bases and the J gene end by 11 bases; junction bases not matched to a gene: 11. The germline gives CDR1 SGHRS, CDR2 YFSETQ. The CDR3 spans 15 residues. CDR3 sequence: CASSLGTGNHNEQYF. CDR3 sequence (DNA): TGCGCCAGCAGCTTGGGGACAGGGAACCACAATGAGCAGTATTTT.

A word on this clonotype: At one end the junction does not follow the germline gene, possibly because of a read error. The genes are TRBV6-2 or TRBV6-3 and TRBJ2-5; D remains ambiguous. CDR1 is MNHEY and CDR2 is SVGEGT in the germline V gene. The CDR3 length is 16 residues. The CDR3 DNA reads TGTGCCAGCAGTCACTCGTTTTGGCTGAGACAAGAGGCCCAGTACTTC. Translated, it gives CASSHSFWLRQEAQYF.

The rearrangement links TRBV12-5 to TRBJ1-3, with TRBD1 identical over 8 bases. In germline, CDR1 is LGHNT, CDR2 FRNRAP. CDR3 length: 14 residues. Here the CDR3 DNA reads TGTGCCAGCAGGTGGGACAGGACTGGAAACACCATATATTTT. Protein sequence: CASRWDRTGNTIYF.

This clonotype occurred many times. The chain carries TRBV7-2 and TRBJ1-2; D is unresolved. The CDR3 is 15 residues long. Trimming took off 1 base at V and 2 bases at J, with 11 bases between the two ends. Germline CDR1 and CDR2: SGHTA and FQGNSA. This CDR3 is CASSLGVGGNYGYTF. The DNA of the CDR3 is TGTGCCAGCAGCTTAGGGGTGGGCGGCAACTATGGCTACACCTTC.

This clonotype has at least ten counts. The V and J genes are TRBV6-5 and TRBJ1-6; no clear D. Per the germline V gene, CDR1 is MNHEY and CDR2 is SVGAGI. Trimming pared 7 bases from V and 8 bases from J, leaving 24 bases between. The CDR3 is 17 amino acids. CDR3 in DNA: TGTGCCAGCAAGTCTCTGAAGGGATCGTATGATGATTCACCCCTCCACTTT. This encodes CASKSLKGSYDDSPLHF.

In DNA, the CDR3 is TGTGCCAGCAGCCCGGCTCCAGCTAACTATGGCTACACCTTC. Encoded protein: CASSPAPANYGYTF. This sequence joins TRBV3-2 and TRBJ1-2. TRBV3-2 corresponds to a pseudogene. The CDR3 runs to 14 residues.

At least ten counts were recorded for this clonotype. A much larger clone sits a single nucleotide away, making a read error possible. The chain recombines TRBV20-1 with TRBJ2-5, with D possibly TRBD2 on 6 matching bases. From germline, CDR1 is DFQATT and CDR2 SNEGSKA (reference sequence). The CDR3 is 18 amino acids. Trimming left V 1 base short and J 4 bases short, with 25 bases between. The CDR3 region is CSARATSWTTGRGETQYF. Here the CDR3 DNA reads TGCAGTGCTAGAGCAACATCGTGGACTACCGGGAGAGGAGAGACCCAGTACTTC.